This entry describes one TCR beta chain. Germline CDR1 and CDR2: MDHEN and SYDVKM. Trimming took 7 bases from V and 4 from J, leaving 13 bases between them. The CDR3 spans 13 residues. These data belong to a study of shared clonotypes between healthy human individuals. Profiling relied on immunoSEQ multiplex PCR, and the TCRdb table lists in-frame clones only, not all of them. Of roughly 2.2 million clones in the sample, 80% to 95% were seen once. Sequencing was carried out using naive CD4+ T cells from PBMCs. Subset meaning: CD45RA+ positively selected. This clonotype originated in a man aged 18 to 35 in good health. Some clones in this sample may be carry-over from other donors' samples. The genes are TRBV28 and TRBJ1-2; D perhaps matches TRBD1 (5 bases). The CDR3 region is CASTGGRSYGYTF. The DNA for the CDR3 is TGTGCCAGCACCGGGGGGAGGAGCTATGGCTACACCTTC.